In this sample, the clone carrying this TCR beta chain turned up once. The data were obtained in a study of shared clonotypes between healthy human individuals. V dropped 2 bases and J dropped 3 bases, with 14 bases sitting between them. CDR1 and CDR2 (germline): MNHNY, SVGAGI (reference sequence). This CDR3 has 16 amino acids. TCRdb's table, derived via immunoSEQ multiplex PCR, lists solely in-frame clones and lacks some. Of around 500,000 clones in the sample, less than 80% were seen once. Healthy HIV-negative adults with no recent acute infections or vaccinations were recruited as donors. Material: PBMCs. The source of this sequence is a woman in her 40s in good health. Some clones in this sample may be carry-over from other donors' samples. This chain links TRBV6-6 with TRBJ1-5, with D uncertain. The CDR3 protein is CASSYVSGTNNQPQHF. CDR3 in DNA: TGTGCCAGCAGTTACGTATCCGGTACGAACAATCAGCCCCAGCATTTT.